Presented here are 27 T cell receptor beta chains from one specimen sequenced in a study of T-cell reconstitution after alpha-beta-depleted transplantation in children. The antigens of these receptors remain unknown. Unique molecular identifiers were incorporated when the TCRbeta library was constructed. TCRdb reanalysed the PCR reads using MiXCR and keeps one entry per CDR3 protein. The data hold some 300,000 distinct CDR3 sequences, with just over 7.5% observed a single time. Whole-study results and caveats: Hyperexpanded clones declined; after one year, newly produced T cells mostly supplied diversity.

This material consisted of peripheral blood, taken 360 days after TCRalphabeta/CD19-depleted stem cell transplant. The receptor set was obtained from a female patient between 2 and 10 years old who had a stem cell transplant for Fanconi anemia, so the T cells may come from the graft donor.

The chain has TRBV11-2 and TRBJ2-1; D assignment may be TRBD1 or TRBD2 (5 bases each). The CDR3 length is 16 residues. Trimming left V 0 bases short and J 12 bases short, with 21 bases between. Germline CDR1 SGHAT, CDR2 FQNNGV. The CDR3 nucleotides read TGTGCCAGCAGCTTAGAATGGTCCGGGACGCATGTAGGGCAGTTCTTC. Translation: CASSLEWSGTHVGQFF.

This clonotype was observed a few times. V usage is TRBV7-2 and J usage is TRBJ2-4, with TRBD1 matching 10 bases. The V and J ends lost 5 bases and 9 bases, in that order; junction bases with no gene match: 4. The V gene's germline CDR1 is SGHTA and CDR2 FQGNSA. The CDR3 runs 13 residues. CDR3 in DNA: TGTGCCAGCAGCCTTAGGACAGGGGGCATTCAGTACTTC. Encoded protein: CASSLRTGGIQYF.

The table lists this clonotype with a few counts. The chain is built from TRBV4-2 and TRBJ2-7; perhaps TRBD2 as D (5 bases). Trimming pared 4 bases from V and 2 bases from J, leaving 15 bases between. Germline V lookup: CDR1 LGHNA, CDR2 YNFKEQ. The CDR3 spans 15 residues. CDR3: CASSPYATGTYEQYF. The CDR3 nucleotides read TGTGCCAGCAGCCCCTACGCGACGGGAACCTACGAGCAGTACTTC.

This clonotype was recorded a few times. The chain employs TRBV24-1 and TRBJ2-1; weak D call: TRBD2 (6 bases). V dropped 4 bases and J dropped 4 bases, with 19 bases sitting between them. Germline V gene data show CDR1 as KGHDR and CDR2 as SFDVKD. The CDR3 covers 17 residues. CDR3 DNA: TGTGCCACCAGTGAGCACACGGGGGTAACCGCTTACAATGAGCAGTTCTTC. Translation: CATSEHTGVTAYNEQFF.

The chain recombines TRBV28 with TRBJ2-7; 8 bases match TRBD1. Germline V gene data show CDR1 as MDHEN and CDR2 as SYDVKM. This CDR3 region has 19 residues. The V and J ends lost 3 bases and 4 bases, in that order; junction bases with no gene match: 20. The CDR3 loop reads CASSFLGKQGQGSIYEQYF. The CDR3 DNA reads TGTGCCAGCAGTTTTTTGGGGAAACAAGGACAGGGAAGTATATACGAGCAGTACTTC. Using reference TRBV28 and TRBJ2-7 for the parts outside the CDR3, the full variable domain is DVKVTQSSRYLVKRTGEKVFLECVQDMDHENMFWYRQDPGLGLRLIYFSYDVKMKEKGDIPEGYSVSREKKERFSLILESASTNQTSMYLCASSFLGKQGQGSIYEQYFGPGTRLTVT.

This clonotype appeared many times. The chain is built from TRBV9 and TRBJ2-7; 11 bases match TRBD1. CDR3 length: 15 residues. V dropped 4 bases and J dropped 3; count of bases not matched to a gene: 6. Germline loops: CDR1 SGDLS, CDR2 YYNGEE. The DNA of the CDR3 is TGTGCCAGCAGCCCGTTGGGGACAGGGGGCTACGAGCAGTACTTC. Amino acids: CASSPLGTGGYEQYF.

This clonotype was found many times. The rearrangement uses TRBV5-1 and TRBJ1-1; tentatively, D is TRBD1 (5 bases). Per germline, CDR1 SGHRS and CDR2 YFSETQ. V was clipped by 0 bases and J by 6 bases, with 15 bases between them. CDR3 length: 15 residues. DNA of the CDR3: TGCGCCAGCAGCTTGGTGGGCTCAGGGAGCGCTGAAGCTTTCTTT. Protein sequence: CASSLVGSGSAEAFF.

This clonotype was observed at least ten times. This sequence joins TRBV20-1 and TRBJ2-5, with D perhaps TRBD2 (5 bases). Germline CDR1 DFQATT, CDR2 SNEGSKA (reference sequence). The V end was cut by 6 bases, the J end by 7 bases, with 15 bases between. The CDR3 consists of 12 residues. This CDR3 reads CSAKLVLGTQYF. In DNA, the CDR3 is TGCAGTGCCAAACTAGTACTGGGGACCCAGTACTTC.

The sample holds many counts of this clonotype. The chain employs TRBV10-2 and TRBJ2-7; TRBD1 matches 7 bases. The junction had 8 bases not matched to a gene; V was cut back by 4 bases and J by 2 bases. This CDR3 is built from 15 residues. Per the germline V gene, CDR1 is WSHSY and CDR2 is SAAADI. The DNA for the CDR3 is TGCGCCAGCAGTGCCCATAACAGGGGTGCCTACGAGCAGTACGTC. This translates into CASSAHNRGAYEQYV.

The genes are TRBV7-9 and TRBJ2-1; D ambiguous. Germline V gene data show CDR1 as SEHNR and CDR2 as FQNEAQ (reference sequence). V dropped 5 bases and J dropped 9 bases, with 23 bases sitting between them. This CDR3 has 16 amino acids. CDR3 region: CASSLTTGMGTIEQFF. Written as DNA, the CDR3 is TGTGCCAGCAGCCTTACTACTGGGATGGGAACGATTGAGCAGTTCTTC. Drawing the rest from reference TRBV7-9 and TRBJ2-1, the complete variable domain is DTGVSQNPRHKITKRGQNVTFRCDPISEHNRLYWYRQTLGQGPEFLTYFQNEAQLEKSRLLSDRFSAERPKGSFSTLEIQRTEQGDSAMYLCASSLTTGMGTIEQFFGPGTRLTVL.

The chain is built from TRBV2 and TRBJ1-2; possibly TRBD1 for D (6 bases). The CDR3 sequence is 15 residues long. In germline, CDR1 is SNHLY, CDR2 FYNNEI. Trimming pared 0 bases from V and 6 bases from J, leaving 14 bases between. In DNA, the CDR3 is TGTGCCAGCAGTGAAGCGCGGCGGGGGGCTGATGGCTACACCTTC. Protein product: CASSEARRGADGYTF.

This clonotype was observed a few times. V and J are TRBV20-1 and TRBJ2-1, with a tentative D call TRBD2 (6 bases). This CDR3 has 15 residues. CDR1 DFQATT and CDR2 SNEGSKA come from the germline V gene (reference sequence). With 3 bases removed from V and 7 bases from J, the gap between germline ends came to 19 bases. Here the CDR3 reads CSARIPGVRSNEQFF. Here the CDR3 DNA reads TGCAGTGCTAGGATTCCGGGGGTCCGCAGTAATGAGCAGTTCTTC.

The table lists this clonotype with many counts. J is TRBJ2-3 and V is TRBV5-1; the D gene is possibly TRBD1 (6 bases). The CDR3 length is 15 residues. Trimming cost V 3 bases and J 1 base, with 12 bases left between them. Per the germline V gene, CDR1 is SGHRS and CDR2 is YFSETQ. CDR3 protein: CASSWDGGRTDTQYF. In nucleotides, the CDR3 is TGCGCCAGCAGCTGGGATGGGGGCCGCACAGATACGCAGTATTTT.

In this sample, this clonotype turned up many times. The chain recombines TRBV24-1 with TRBJ1-5; D possibly corresponds to TRBD1 (6 bases). CDR1 and CDR2 (germline): KGHDR, SFDVKD. This CDR3 has 15 residues. The germline V and J ends were trimmed by 7 bases and 6 bases, with 18 bases remaining between them. The CDR3: CATRSEIGGGQPQHF. The CDR3 nucleotides read TGTGCCACCAGATCCGAGATTGGGGGCGGTCAGCCCCAGCATTTT.

This clonotype was observed a few times. The V call is TRBV28, the J call TRBJ2-7, with 7 bases identical to TRBD2. V lost 9 bases, J lost 2 bases, and 19 bases stayed unmatched. The CDR3 is 17 residues long. The germline CDR1 and CDR2 sequences are MDHEN and SYDVKM. The CDR3 DNA follows: TGTGCCAGTACCTTCAACCGACCGGAGCGGGGCCCCTACGAGCAGTACTTC. Amino acids: CASTFNRPERGPYEQYF.

This clonotype was seen a few times. V gene TRBV20-1 combines with J gene TRBJ2-1, with D possibly being TRBD2 (5 bases). CDR1 and CDR2 from the germline V gene are DFQATT and SNEGSKA (reference sequence). V lost 5 bases to trimming and J lost 5 bases, with 16 bases between them. The CDR3 has 14 residues. CDR3 sequence reads: CSASGNQLNNEQFF. CDR3 nucleotides: TGCAGTGCTTCCGGGAACCAGCTCAACAATGAGCAGTTCTTC.

In its sample, this clonotype was seen a few times. The chain links TRBV20-1 to TRBJ2-2; 12 bases map to TRBD2. The CDR3 loop spans 17 amino acids. Per germline, CDR1 DFQATT and CDR2 SNEGSKA (reference sequence). The junction had 9 bases not matched to a gene; V was cut back by 3 bases and J by 4 bases. The CDR3 DNA follows: TGCAGTGCTAGCCTTCTAGCGGGAGGGCCGGCCACCGGGGAGCTGTTTTTT. Its protein product is CSASLLAGGPATGELFF.

This clonotype showed up many times. V is TRBV12-3 or TRBV12-4 and J is TRBJ2-4; TRBD1 agrees at 7 bases. There are 14 residues in the CDR3. With V trimmed by 6 bases and J by 8 bases, 10 bases remained unmatched. The DNA of the CDR3 is TGTGCCAGCAGACCGACAGGGACGTCGGACATTCAGTACTTC. Translation: CASRPTGTSDIQYF.

This clonotype was seen a few times. The V call is TRBV28, the J call TRBJ2-7; the D gene is possibly TRBD2 (5 bases). The V and J ends lost 4 bases and 5 bases respectively, with 15 bases between them. The CDR3 is 14 residues long. The germline V gene encodes CDR1 MDHEN and CDR2 SYDVKM. The CDR3: CASSWRPGRHEQYF. CDR3 nucleotides: TGTGCCAGCAGTTGGAGACCGGGGAGACACGAGCAGTACTTC.

For this clonotype: The CDR3 end shows no conserved phenylalanine or tryptophan, and so a read error is likely. No DNA is shown, since the ends of the CDR3 on it are uncertain; the CDR3 is the one TCRdb lists. The V and J genes are TRBV3-1 and TRBJ2-4; TRBD2 is the table's D call and was not checked against the DNA. The CDR3 has 10 residues if both end residues are counted. The germline CDR1 and CDR2 sequences are LGHDT and YNNKEL (reference sequence). The CDR3: CASSQDGGGL.

This clonotype has ten or more counts. The CDR3 loop is CASSLGQAVSYNEQFF. CDR3 nucleotides: TGCGCCAGCAGCTTGGGCCAGGCTGTCTCCTACAATGAGCAGTTCTTC. The chain couples TRBV5-1 to TRBJ2-1; no reliable D call. Per the germline V gene, CDR1 is SGHRS and CDR2 is YFSETQ. This CDR3 spans 16 amino acids. V lost 0 bases and J lost 0, with 10 bases in between. The variable domain in full, with the rest retrieved from reference TRBV5-1 and TRBJ2-1, is KAGVTQTPRYLIKTRGQQVTLSCSPISGHRSVSWYQQTPGQGLQFLFEYFSETQRNKGNFPGRFSGRQFSNSRSEMNVSTLELGDSALYLCASSLGQAVSYNEQFFGPGTRLTVL.

The CDR3 here is CASSNPGQGAHEQYF. The CDR3 DNA is TGTGCCAGCAGCAATCCGGGACAGGGGGCCCACGAGCAGTACTTC. The chain joins TRBV5-5 to TRBJ2-7; 12 nucleotides match TRBD1. The germline V gene encodes CDR1 SGHKS and CDR2 YYEKEE (reference sequence). Trimming cost V 4 bases and J 5 bases; bases outside gene matches: 7. This CDR3 region has 15 residues. Together with reference TRBV5-5 and TRBJ2-7, the CDR3 gives the full variable domain: DAGVTQSPTHLIKTRGQQVTLRCSPISGHKSVSWYQQVLGQGPQFIFQYYEKEERGRGNFPDRFSARQFPNYSSELNVNALLLGDSALYLCASSNPGQGAHEQYFGPGTRLTVT.

At least ten counts were recorded for this clonotype. The chain is built from TRBV6-1 and TRBJ2-2; D is perhaps TRBD2 (5 bases). V was clipped by 7 bases and J by 6 bases, with 12 bases between them. Germline loops: CDR1 MNHNS, CDR2 SASEGT. This CDR3 is built from 13 residues. The CDR3 spells CASTGGYAGELFF. For the CDR3, the DNA is TGTGCCAGCACAGGAGGCTACGCCGGGGAGCTGTTTTTT.

The gene calls are TRBV7-2 and TRBJ1-3; D ambiguous. Trimming took 4 bases from V and 0 from J, leaving 10 bases between them. Germline CDR1 is SGHTA and CDR2 is FQGNSA. CDR3 length: 15 amino acids. The CDR3 spells CASSSTTLSGNTIYF. The CDR3 DNA follows: TGTGCCAGCAGCTCCACGACACTCTCTGGAAACACCATATATTTT. Supplemented by reference TRBV7-2 and TRBJ1-3, the full variable domain reads GAGVSQSPSNKVTEKGKDVELRCDPISGHTALYWYRQSLGQGLEFLIYFQGNSAPDKSGLPSDRFSAERTGGSVSTLTIQRTQQEDSAVYLCASSSTTLSGNTIYFGEGSWLTVV.

This chain connects TRBV6-5 to TRBJ1-5; 8 bases agree with TRBD1. The CDR3 is 17 amino acids. Unmatched junction bases numbered 6, after V lost 0 bases and J lost 2 bases. In germline, CDR1 is MNHEY, CDR2 SVGAGI. CDR3 bases: TGTGCCAGCAGTTACTCCACAGGGGGGTATGGCAATCAGCCCCAGCATTTT. This codes for CASSYSTGGYGNQPQHF.

The chain recombines TRBV3-1 with TRBJ2-1; D not resolved. There are 15 residues in the CDR3. Germline CDR1 is LGHDT and CDR2 is YNNKEL (reference sequence). V lost 7 bases, J lost 0 bases, and 13 bases lay in between. The CDR3 loop is CASTAEPSSYNEQFF. The CDR3 DNA reads as TGTGCCAGCACAGCTGAGCCGAGCTCCTACAATGAGCAGTTCTTC.

This clonotype was detected ten times or more. The rearrangement joins TRBV5-1 to TRBJ2-5; D remains ambiguous. There are 11 residues in the CDR3. CDR1 and CDR2 (germline): SGHRS, YFSETQ. The germline V and J ends were trimmed by 2 bases and 5 bases, with 4 bases remaining between them. The CDR3 DNA reads as TGCGCCAGCAGCTTTGAGGAGACCCAGTACTTC. Translating gives CASSFEETQYF.